This TCR beta chain is from a study of neoadjuvant anti-PD-1 for oral cavity cancer. V trimming: 3 bases; J trimming: 1 base; junction bases outside the gene matches: 9. Germline V lookup: CDR1 SGHRS, CDR2 YFSETQ. CDR3 size: 16 residues. Time point denoted: after neoadjuvant nivolumab, at surgical resection. The repertoire was sequenced with immunoSEQ multiplex PCR; TCRdb's copy has only in-frame clones and lacks some. The sample gives approximately 42,000 clones, about 77% of which show up once; about 5% is in the top ten. This clonotype was sampled from a person aged 35-79 years with oral cavity squamous cell carcinoma. The chain is built from TRBV5-1 and TRBJ1-1; TRBD1 matches 7 bases. This sample comprised PBMCs, obtained after nivolumab (anti-PD-1) treatment. CDR3 amino acids: CASSSYTDRRNTEAFF. CDR3 in DNA: TGCGCCAGCAGCTCTTACACGGACAGGAGGAACACTGAAGCTTTCTTT.